The following is a T cell receptor beta chain sequence with its context. Antigen: not known. TCRdb's copy holds only in-frame clones and misses some; the assay was immunoSEQ multiplex PCR. The sample holds about 110,000 clones, approximately 94% seen once. The CDR3 runs to 14 residues. Trimming stripped 1 base from V and 4 bases from J, with 8 bases between. The germline V gene has CDR1 LNHDA and CDR2 SQIVND (reference sequence). This sample is drawn from a study of T cell responses to AZD1222 COVID-19 vaccine. Findings of the study overall: The donor group comprised mostly white British people and more females; the analysis possibly underestimated clonal diversity. Targeting of unmutated variant regions was reportedly seen in nearly half of spike-specific TCRs. At baseline, just 6 or 7 AZD1222 recipients tested seropositive. Repertoires were collected only later (after the peak T cell response had occurred).

The TCR was taken from an adult who received the AZD1222 COVID-19 vaccine. Sequences were derived from peripheral blood, sampled 28 days after the second AZD1222 dose. The chain employs TRBV19 and TRBJ1-5; maybe TRBD1 (6 bases). CDR3 amino acids: CASSIARGNQPQHF. CDR3 sequence (DNA): TGTGCCAGTAGTATAGCCAGGGGTAATCAGCCCCAGCATTTT.